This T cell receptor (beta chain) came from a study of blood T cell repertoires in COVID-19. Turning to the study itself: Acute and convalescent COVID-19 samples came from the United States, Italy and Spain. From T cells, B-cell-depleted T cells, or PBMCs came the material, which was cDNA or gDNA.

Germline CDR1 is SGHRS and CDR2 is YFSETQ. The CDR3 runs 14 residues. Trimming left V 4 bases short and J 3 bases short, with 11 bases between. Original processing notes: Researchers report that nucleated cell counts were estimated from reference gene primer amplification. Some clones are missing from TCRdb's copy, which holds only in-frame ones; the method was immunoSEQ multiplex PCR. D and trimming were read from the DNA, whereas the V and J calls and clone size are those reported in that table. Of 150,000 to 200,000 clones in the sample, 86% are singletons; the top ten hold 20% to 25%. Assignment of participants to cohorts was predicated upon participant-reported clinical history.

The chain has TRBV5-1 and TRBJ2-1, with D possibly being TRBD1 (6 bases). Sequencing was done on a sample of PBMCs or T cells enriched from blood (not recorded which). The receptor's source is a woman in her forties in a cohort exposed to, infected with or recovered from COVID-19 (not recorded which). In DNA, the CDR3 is TGCGCCAGCAGCATAGGGGACAACTACAATGAGCAGTTCTTC. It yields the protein CASSIGDNYNEQFF.